The entry below describes one TCR beta chain. Its antigen remains unidentified. No base qualities exist here, and no much larger clone lies one base off it. The data were taken from a study of beta chain features in type 1 diabetes (dated by TCRdb to between 2017 and 2018). Notes on the research overall: Patients and healthy donors did not differ in mean age, gender distribution, total cell number or subset yield. Across all samples, fewer than 130 million sorted cells were examined, and cell number per subset correlated strongly with RNA yield. The study compared the TCRB repertoires of sorted circulating CD4+ T cell subsets in recently diagnosed type 1 diabetes patients with those in matched healthy donors. Regulatory and stem cell-like memory subsets were obtained from only 8 patients and about eight healthy donors, while naive and central memory subsets were obtained from all 28 donors.

The entire amount of isolated RNA was reverse transcribed using the High Capacity cDNA Reverse Transcription Kit, so the sequenced TCRB transcripts were expressed ones. Deep immunoSEQ sequencing was performed on naive, central memory and regulatory T cell samples, with an average of roughly 3.5 million total reads per sample. After sorted cells were lysed in RLT buffer, RNA was extracted with DNase-treated RNeasy Micro or Mini kits, with the choice depending on cell number. Each cell subset was processed on its own to prevent cross-contamination, while patient and healthy donor samples were processed together. The immunoSEQ multiplex PCR was used to amplify TCRB sequences from cDNA, yielding 87-bp fragments that span the CDR3 region. Sequencing of the amplicons was done on the Illumina HiSeq platform. The authors processed their data as follows. Synthetic template baselines were used to correct PCR bias computationally, reads within Hamming distance 2 were collapsed together, and singletons that could not be merged were discarded. Reads were aligned against IMGT to assign V, D and J genes, CDR3 length and insertions or deletions at six rearrangement sites. Clonotype counts were normalized to sorted cell number within each subset before computing true diversity and Gini coefficients with the tcR R package. The overlap coefficient, calculated on TCRB nucleotide sequences, was used to quantify repertoire sharing. As a proxy for the pre-selection repertoire, out-of-frame TCRB sequences from naive cells were analyzed. Here the immuneACCESS table is served through TCRdb, limited to in-frame sequences with V and J called. Missing clones are a known gap in these copies; in checked studies unresolved V genes cover under half, and the rest lacks a known reason. The V and J calls and clone size were taken over from that table, and D and trimming were inferred from the DNA. Recorded for this sample are hundreds of thousands of clones; about 29% of them occurred a single time. The top ten hold 0.06% to 0.07% of the sample.

Each donor gave one peripheral blood draw, approximately 0.11 L on average, collected into heparinised tubes. Using a panel that included CD45RO, CCR7, CD25, CD127, CD95 and CD27, naive, central memory, regulatory and stem cell-like memory CD4+ T cells were sorted on a BD FACSAria II. Every sorted population had a purity above 95%. PBMCs were separated immediately by Lymphoprep density gradient centrifugation and were stained directly, without being cultured. So that batch effects would be minimized, each experiment stained and sorted samples in pairs, pairing one healthy donor with one patient. Study-wide findings and limitations: Because the HLA sub-analyses included only small numbers of individuals, any influence of HLA type on TCRB rearrangement was left unresolved. PCR may preferentially amplify shorter templates, but because patient and control samples were amplified and corrected together, any resulting skew would affect both groups equally. Fewer insertions and more nucleotide deletions at VDJ recombination sites were observed in patients with type 1 diabetes, implying thymic rearrangement abnormalities. Sequencing cDNA rather than genomic DNA could over-represent highly expressing activated cells, although activation and CD3 levels did not differ between groups. In all four CD4+ subsets, TCRB CDR3 length was moderately but significantly shorter in type 1 diabetes patients. Naive, central memory and regulatory TCRB repertoires appeared more similar among patients than among healthy donors.

Spanning cysteine to phenylalanine, the CDR3 consists of 15 amino acids. Only the CDR3 DNA is retained, 45 bases long and in frame from the first base. At the junction V is shortened by 6 bases and J by 1 base; bases outside the gene matches: 9. In the germline V gene, CDR1 corresponds to LGHNA and CDR2 to YSLEER. The V gene is TRBV4-3 and the J gene is TRBJ2-7, with 7 central nucleotides matching TRBD1. Input material: naive CD4+ T cells from blood. The sample's cell subset or site label, in plain terms: true naive CD4+ T cells. This TCR was recovered from a young man in good health. CDR3 region: CASSYRDSVSYEQYF. The sequence in DNA is TGCGCCAGCAGTTATCGGGACAGCGTTTCCTACGAGCAGTACTTC.